The 14 T cell receptor beta chains reported below all come from one sample, sequenced in a study of T cells in Graves' hyperthyroidism and ophthalmopathy. RNA transcripts were the template for amplifying TCR beta CDR3 regions. With the HTBI primer set, the TCR CDR3 went through a first round of RT-PCR. TCRdb reprocessed the multiplex PCR reads with MiXCR, giving one entry per CDR3 protein. This table holds 450,000 to 700,000 distinct CDR3 sequences, around 42% found once. Sequenced sample: peripheral blood or thyroid tissue (not recorded which). These receptors all come from an adult woman with Graves' disease, either hyperthyroidism or ophthalmopathy (not recorded which).

The chain uses TRBV19 and TRBJ1-1, with D hard to call. This CDR3 comprises 15 residues. Germline V gene data show CDR1 as LNHDA and CDR2 as SQIVND (reference sequence). Trimming took 7 bases from V and 5 from J, leaving 20 bases between them. The CDR3 DNA follows: TGTGCCAGTACCGACCGCGGGGTAGTGGGAACTGAAGCTTTCTTT. Encoded protein: CASTDRGVVGTEAFF.

This clonotype showed up just once. One junction end disagrees with the germline gene, perhaps due to a read error. V is TRBV7-7 and J is TRBJ2-5; 10 bases line up with TRBD1. Germline V gives CDR1 SSHAT, CDR2 FNYEAQ (reference sequence). This CDR3 has 18 amino acids. This chain's CDR3 is CASSLYTGTGAAGETQYF. CDR3 coding DNA: TGTGCTAGCAGCTTATACACCGGGACAGGGGCTGCCGGAGAGACCCAGTACTTC. The complete variable domain, with remaining parts taken from reference TRBV7-7 and TRBJ2-5, reads GAGVSQSPRYKVTKRGQDVTLRCDPISSHATLYWYQQALGQGPEFLTYFNYEAQPDKSGLPSDRFSAERPEGSISTLTIQRTEQRDSAMYRCASSLYTGTGAAGETQYFGPGTRLLVL.

This chain joins TRBV30 and TRBJ1-5; a possible D gene is TRBD1 (5 bases). This CDR3 has 15 amino acids. V was clipped by 4 bases and J by 2 bases, with 15 bases between them. The V gene's germline CDR1 is GTSNPN and CDR2 SVGIG (reference sequence). The CDR3 bases are TGTGCCTGGACCGCGGGGCAGGGTGGCAATCAGCCCCAGCATTTT. Translation gives CAWTAGQGGNQPQHF.

The rearrangement joins TRBV24-1 to TRBJ1-2; the D is unclear. Trimming took off 6 bases at V and 7 bases at J, with 14 bases between the two ends. CDR3 length: 13 amino acids. CDR1 and CDR2 (germline): KGHDR, SFDVKD. CDR3 in amino acids: CATSSEGTGGYTF. The CDR3 DNA sequence: TGTGCCACCAGTTCTGAAGGAACGGGTGGCTACACCTTC.

This clonotype has at least ten counts. The chain couples TRBV11-2 to TRBJ1-1; no definite D call. CDR3 length: 14 amino acids. V was cut by 1 base and J by 4 bases, with 10 bases left in between. CDR1 is SGHAT, CDR2 FQNNGV, per germline. CDR3 region: CASSLGLSGTEAFF. The CDR3 nucleotides read TGTGCCAGCAGCTTAGGTCTGTCGGGCACTGAAGCTTTCTTT.

Comment on this clonotype: Because it lacks the conserved phenylalanine or tryptophan at the end, this CDR3 is likely a read error. This chain connects TRBV9 to TRBJ1-2; D is ambiguous. CDR1 SGDLS and CDR2 YYNGEE come from the germline V gene. The CDR3 consists of 15 residues. V was shortened by 4 bases and J by 7 bases, with 20 bases between the two germline ends. CDR3 nucleotides: TGTGCCAGCAGCCAAGACGGGCTTCTCGCGGGTGGCTACACCCTC. Its translation: CASSQDGLLAGGYTL.

This rearrangement joins TRBV2 to TRBJ1-2; D not resolved. The CDR3 totals 12 residues. With 8 bases removed from V and 7 bases from J, the gap between germline ends came to 14 bases. Per the germline V gene, CDR1 is SNHLY and CDR2 is FYNNEI. The CDR3 sequence: CASHTGPGGYTF. CDR3 nucleotides: TGTGCCAGCCACACTGGACCGGGTGGCTACACCTTC.

In its sample, this clonotype was seen many times. The chain combines TRBV6-6 with TRBJ1-1; TRBD1 might be the D (6 bases). V was shortened by 7 bases and J by 4 bases, with 13 bases between the two germline ends. The CDR3 sequence is 13 residues long. Germline values: CDR1 MNHNY, CDR2 SVGAGI (reference sequence). DNA of the CDR3: TGTGCCAGCACTACCGCGGGGGCCACTGAAGCTTTCTTT. Residues: CASTTAGATEAFF.

CDR3 residues: CSVANGGETQYF. CDR3 coding DNA: TGCAGCGTTGCGAACGGGGGGGAGACCCAGTACTTC. This chain connects TRBV29-1 to TRBJ2-5, with 7 bases lining up with TRBD2. This CDR3 region has 12 residues. J gave up 5 bases and V 4 bases, and 4 bases lay outside the gene matches. Germline V lookup: CDR1 SQVTM, CDR2 ANQGSEA. The full variable domain, with the rest looked up from reference TRBV29-1 and TRBJ2-5, is SAVISQKPSRDICQRGTSLTIQCQVDSQVTMMFWYRQQPGQSLTLIATANQGSEATYESGFVIDKFPISRPNLTFSTLTVSNMSPEDSSIYLCSVANGGETQYFGPGTRLLVL.

This clonotype was observed many times. The rearrangement links TRBV5-1 to TRBJ2-7; tentatively, D is TRBD1 (6 bases). Germline V gene lookup returns CDR1 SGHRS and CDR2 YFSETQ. The CDR3 sequence is 15 residues long. V shed 3 bases and J shed 0 bases, with 13 bases lying between them. CDR3 nucleotide sequence: TGCGCCAGCAGCTACGGGGACATCAGCTCCTACGAGCAGTACTTC. Translation: CASSYGDISSYEQYF.

V and J are TRBV5-1 and TRBJ1-6; D may be TRBD1 (6 bases). There are 15 residues in the CDR3. The germline V gene encodes CDR1 SGHRS and CDR2 YFSETQ. V gave up 6 bases and J gave up 7 bases, with 17 bases separating them. CDR3: CASTRAGDGNSPLHF. The CDR3 DNA reads TGCGCCAGCACTAGGGCAGGGGATGGGAATTCACCCCTCCACTTT. The full variable domain, its missing parts supplied by reference TRBV5-1 and TRBJ1-6, is KAGVTQTPRYLIKTRGQQVTLSCSPISGHRSVSWYQQTPGQGLQFLFEYFSETQRNKGNFPGRFSGRQFSNSRSEMNVSTLELGDSALYLCASTRAGDGNSPLHFGNGTRLTVT.

The chain links TRBV7-8 to TRBJ2-7; a weak D match, TRBD2 (5 bases). The germline gives CDR1 SGHVS, CDR2 FQNEAQ. This CDR3 contains 13 residues. Trimming took off 5 bases at V and 3 bases at J, with 11 bases between the two ends. CDR3 in amino acids: CASSVSEYYEQYF. CDR3 nucleotide sequence: TGTGCCAGCAGCGTTAGCGAGTACTACGAGCAGTACTTC.

At least ten counts were recorded for this clonotype. V usage is TRBV20-1 and J usage is TRBJ2-7, with 12 bases that match TRBD1. The CDR3 extends over 16 amino acids. The ends lost 1 base at V and 5 bases at J; junction bases unmatched: 9. Germline V CDR1 and CDR2: DFQATT, SNEGSKA (reference sequence). CDR3 bases: TGCAGTGCTAGAGCACCGAAGGGACAGGGGGCTGACGAGCAGTACTTC. It codes for CSARAPKGQGADEQYF.

Comment on this clonotype: This may be a read error: a much more frequent sequence differs by one nucleotide. The V call is TRBV28, the J call TRBJ2-5; D ambiguous. Germline lookup yields CDR1 MDHEN and CDR2 SYDVKM. This CDR3 has 14 amino acids. The CDR3 loop reads CVSSFGPDGETQYF. In DNA, the CDR3 is TGTGTCAGCAGTTTTGGGCCCGACGGAGAGACCCAGTACTTC.